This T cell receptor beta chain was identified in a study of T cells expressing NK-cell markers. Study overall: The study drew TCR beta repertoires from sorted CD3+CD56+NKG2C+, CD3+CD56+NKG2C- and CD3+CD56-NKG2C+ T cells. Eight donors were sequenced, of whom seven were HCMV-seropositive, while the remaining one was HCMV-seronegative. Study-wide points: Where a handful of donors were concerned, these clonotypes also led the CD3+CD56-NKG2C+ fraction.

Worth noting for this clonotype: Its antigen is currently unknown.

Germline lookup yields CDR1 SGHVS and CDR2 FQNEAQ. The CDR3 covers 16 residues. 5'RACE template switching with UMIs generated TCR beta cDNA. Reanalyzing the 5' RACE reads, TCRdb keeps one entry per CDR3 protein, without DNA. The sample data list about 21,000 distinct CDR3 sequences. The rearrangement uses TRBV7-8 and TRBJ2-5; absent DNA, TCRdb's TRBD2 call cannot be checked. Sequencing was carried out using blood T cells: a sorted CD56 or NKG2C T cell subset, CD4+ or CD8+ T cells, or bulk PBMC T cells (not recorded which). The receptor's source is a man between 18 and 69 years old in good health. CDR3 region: CASSLDLSGRQETQYF.